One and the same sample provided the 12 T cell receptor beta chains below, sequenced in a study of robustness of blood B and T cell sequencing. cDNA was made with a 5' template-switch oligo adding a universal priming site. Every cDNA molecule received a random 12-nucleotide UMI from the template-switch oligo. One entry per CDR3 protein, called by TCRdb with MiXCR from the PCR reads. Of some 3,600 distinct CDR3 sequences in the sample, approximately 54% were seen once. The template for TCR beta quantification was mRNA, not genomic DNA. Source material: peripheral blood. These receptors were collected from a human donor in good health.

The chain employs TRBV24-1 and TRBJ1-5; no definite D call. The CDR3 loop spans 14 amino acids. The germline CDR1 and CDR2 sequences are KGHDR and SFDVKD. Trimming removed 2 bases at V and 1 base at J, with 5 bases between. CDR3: CATSDSDSNQPQHF. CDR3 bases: TGTGCCACCAGTGATTCAGACAGCAATCAGCCCCAGCATTTT.

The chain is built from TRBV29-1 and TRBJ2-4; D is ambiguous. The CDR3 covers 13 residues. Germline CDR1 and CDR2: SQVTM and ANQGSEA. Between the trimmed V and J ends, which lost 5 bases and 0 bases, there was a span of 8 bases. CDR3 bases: TGCAGCGTTAAGTCACTAGCCAAAAACATTCAGTACTTC. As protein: CSVKSLAKNIQYF.

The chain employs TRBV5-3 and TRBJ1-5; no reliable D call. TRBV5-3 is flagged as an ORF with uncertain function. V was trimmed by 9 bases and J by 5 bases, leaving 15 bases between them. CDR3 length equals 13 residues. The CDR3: CATQEVFHQPQHF. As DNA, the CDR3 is TGTGCCACCCAGGAGGTTTTCCATCAGCCCCAGCATTTT.

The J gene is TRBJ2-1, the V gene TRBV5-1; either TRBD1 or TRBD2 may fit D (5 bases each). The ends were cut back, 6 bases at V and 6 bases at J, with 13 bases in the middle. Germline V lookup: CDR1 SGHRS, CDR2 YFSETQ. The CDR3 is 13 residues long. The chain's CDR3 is CASNSGASNEQFF. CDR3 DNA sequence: TGCGCCAGCAATTCCGGGGCTTCCAATGAGCAGTTCTTC.

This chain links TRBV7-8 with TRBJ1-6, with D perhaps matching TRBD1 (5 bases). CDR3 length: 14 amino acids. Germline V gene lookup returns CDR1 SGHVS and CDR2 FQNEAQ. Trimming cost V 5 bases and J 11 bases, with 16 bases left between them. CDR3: CASSRRASKAPLHF. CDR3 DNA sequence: TGTGCCAGCAGCCGCAGGGCTTCTAAGGCACCCCTCCACTTT.

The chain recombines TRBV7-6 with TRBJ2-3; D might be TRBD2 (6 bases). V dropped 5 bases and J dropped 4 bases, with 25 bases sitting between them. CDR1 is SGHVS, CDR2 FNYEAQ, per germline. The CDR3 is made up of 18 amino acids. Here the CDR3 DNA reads TGTGCCAGCAGCGAGCTCTCGGGCCTGAGGAGGGGAGCAGATACGCAGTATTTT. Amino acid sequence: CASSELSGLRRGADTQYF.

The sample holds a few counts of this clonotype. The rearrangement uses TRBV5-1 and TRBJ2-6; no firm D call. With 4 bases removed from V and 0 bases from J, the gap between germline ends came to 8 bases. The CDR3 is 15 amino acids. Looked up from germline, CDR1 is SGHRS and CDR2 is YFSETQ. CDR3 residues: CASSEGSSGANVLTF. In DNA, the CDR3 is TGCGCCAGCAGCGAAGGGTCCTCTGGGGCCAACGTCCTGACTTTC.

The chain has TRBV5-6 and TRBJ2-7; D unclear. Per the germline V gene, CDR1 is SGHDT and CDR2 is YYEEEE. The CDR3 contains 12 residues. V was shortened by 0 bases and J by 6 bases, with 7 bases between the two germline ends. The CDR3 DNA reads TGTGCCAGCAGCTTGGCCGGTCGCGAGCAGTACTTC. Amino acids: CASSLAGREQYF.

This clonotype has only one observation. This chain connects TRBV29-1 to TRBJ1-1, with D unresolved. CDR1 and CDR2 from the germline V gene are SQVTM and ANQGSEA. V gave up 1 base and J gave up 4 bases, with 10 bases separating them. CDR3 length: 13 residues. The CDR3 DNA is TGCAGCGTTGAAGGGCGGGCGACCACTGAAGCTTTCTTT. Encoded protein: CSVEGRATTEAFF.

The CDR3 nucleotides are TGTGCCAGCAGCCCCGGACTAGCGGGGACCTTCTACAATGAGCAGTTCTTC. Translating it yields CASSPGLAGTFYNEQFF. The V and J genes are TRBV11-2 and TRBJ2-1; 12 bases align to TRBD2. V was pared by 5 bases and J by 3 bases, with 8 bases of the junction left unmatched. The length of the CDR3 is 17 residues. Germline lookup yields CDR1 SGHAT and CDR2 FQNNGV.

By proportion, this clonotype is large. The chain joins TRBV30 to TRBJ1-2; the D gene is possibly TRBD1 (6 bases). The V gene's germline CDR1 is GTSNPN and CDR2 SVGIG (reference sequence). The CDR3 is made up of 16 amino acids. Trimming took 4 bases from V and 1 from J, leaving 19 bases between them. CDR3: CAWTRDTKGFNYGYTF. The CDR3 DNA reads TGTGCCTGGACTAGGGACACCAAGGGGTTTAACTATGGCTACACCTTC.

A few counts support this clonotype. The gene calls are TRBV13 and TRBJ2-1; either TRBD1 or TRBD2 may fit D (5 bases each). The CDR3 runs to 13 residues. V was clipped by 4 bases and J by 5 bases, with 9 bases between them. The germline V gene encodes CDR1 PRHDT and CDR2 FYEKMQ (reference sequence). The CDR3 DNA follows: TGTGCCAGCAGCTCGGGGCCTGACAATGAGCAGTTCTTC. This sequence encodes CASSSGPDNEQFF.